The 7 T cell receptor beta chains listed next were all sequenced from one sample in a study of identical twins (dated by TCRdb to the mid-2010s). Receptors were amplified or captured by 5' RACE. Reads for this sample came from an Illumina HiSeq 2000. Through fastp at Q25 and MiXCR, TCRdb rebuilt clones from the public reads, retaining in-frame beta chains. Records with the same CDR3 protein are collapsed into one entry carrying the most frequent genes and DNA. For this sample the table gives around 570,000 distinct CDR3 sequences, of which nearly 10% were detected only once. Together, the top ten hold around 3.2% of the sample. The same specimen was also included in a second study, on yellow fever vaccine responses in identical twins.

The sample consisted of PBMCs. Source of these receptors: a woman aged 18-29 years in good health.

At least ten counts were recorded for this clonotype. V gene TRBV2 combines with J gene TRBJ1-6; a possible D gene is TRBD1 (6 bases). The germline V and J ends were trimmed by 4 bases and 7 bases, with 11 bases remaining between them. The CDR3 extends over 14 amino acids. Germline CDR1 is SNHLY and CDR2 is FYNNEI. The CDR3 sequence is CASSVSGANSPLHF. CDR3 DNA: TGTGCCAGCAGTGTTTCAGGGGCGAATTCACCCCTCCACTTT.

The chain recombines TRBV29-1 with TRBJ2-7, with D perhaps given as TRBD1 or TRBD2 (8 bases each). This CDR3 is built from 13 residues. Per the germline V gene, CDR1 is SQVTM and CDR2 is ANQGSEA. With 7 bases removed from V and 7 bases from J, the gap between germline ends came to 20 bases. This chain's CDR3 is CSAGGQGAGEQYF. The CDR3 DNA sequence: TGCAGCGCGGGAGGGCAGGGGGCAGGGGAGCAGTACTTC.

This clonotype came up many times. The chain recombines TRBV3-1 with TRBJ2-1, with D perhaps matching TRBD2 (5 bases). The CDR3 covers 13 residues. CDR1 is LGHDT and CDR2 is YNNKEL in the germline V gene (reference sequence). V was trimmed by 1 base and J by 9 bases, leaving 10 bases between them. CDR3 in DNA: TGTGCCAGCAGCCAAGTCAGAGGGAGTGAGCAGTTCTTC. Protein: CASSQVRGSEQFF.

This chain joins TRBV4-2 and TRBJ2-1, with 7 bases identical to TRBD2. There are 17 residues in the CDR3. After removal of 0 bases from V and 12 bases from J, the junction contained 17 bases not matched to a gene. CDR1 is LGHNA and CDR2 is YNFKEQ in the germline V gene. DNA for the CDR3: TGTGCCAGCAGCCAAGATTGGGGCGGGAGCCCACCAAGGATGCAGTTCTTC. Translating gives CASSQDWGGSPPRMQFF.

This clonotype was seen a handful of times. The chain carries TRBV28 and TRBJ1-4; tentative D call: TRBD1 (5 bases). CDR1 and CDR2 (germline): MDHEN, SYDVKM. The V end lost 6 bases, the J end lost 8 bases, and 16 bases lay between the germline ends. The CDR3 consists of 14 residues. This chain's CDR3 is CASRSPAGAEKLFF. CDR3 nucleotide sequence: TGTGCCAGCAGATCCCCCGCCGGGGCCGAAAAACTGTTTTTT.

To note about this clonotype: A read error may explain this, as a much larger clone is one base away. The chain joins TRBV12-3 or TRBV12-4 to TRBJ2-1, with 13 bases aligning to TRBD2. V dropped 5 bases and J dropped 7; count of bases not matched to a gene: 5. The CDR3 has 15 residues. Here the CDR3 DNA reads TGTGCCAGCAGTGAAAGGACTAGCGGGAGTAATGAGCAGTTCTTC. Its protein is CASSERTSGSNEQFF.

The chain recombines TRBV7-9 with TRBJ2-7; possibly TRBD2 for D (6 bases). The CDR3 is 16 residues long. V shed 3 bases and J shed 0 bases, with 15 bases lying between them. The germline V gene encodes CDR1 SEHNR and CDR2 FQNEAQ (reference sequence). DNA of the CDR3: TGTGCCAGCAGCTTGGTGGGGGACTCCCGCTCCTACGAGCAGTACTTC. It is translated as CASSLVGDSRSYEQYF.